This T cell receptor beta chain was observed in a study of CD8+ T cells in alopecia areata. Study-wide context: Each of the treated patients was given oral tofacitinib, 5 to 10 mg twice daily, for moderate-to-severe alopecia areata.

Stated treatment: oral pan-JAK inhibitor, 5-10 mg twice daily. Alopecia areata patients provided lesional scalp punch biopsies and peripheral blood. The authors extracted RNA and reverse transcribed it into cDNA as the sequencing template. Sequencing was performed with immunoSEQ multiplex PCR; in TCRdb, only in-frame clones are kept and a portion is missing. The sample shows around 210,000 clones, around 66% of them seen only once. The table lists this clone with a few counts. The junction had 3 bases not matched to a gene; V was cut back by 5 bases and J by 3 bases. The CDR3 sequence is 13 residues long. CDR1 and CDR2 (germline): SQVTM, ANQGSEA.

The sample here was CD4+ T cells sorted from blood, taken at week 4, from a patient treated with tofacitinib. V usage is TRBV29-1 and J usage is TRBJ1-2; 10 bases are shared with TRBD1. This clonotype was obtained from a human donor with alopecia areata. The CDR3: CSVRTGGDYGYTF. The DNA of the CDR3 is TGCAGCGTTCGGACAGGGGGGGACTATGGCTACACCTTC.